This TCR beta chain was sequenced during a study of Graves' ophthalmopathy and Graves' hyperthyroidism. Broader study findings: Blood also harbored most expanded thyroid clonotypes above 0.001 frequency.

Amplification of the TCR beta CDR3 regions used RNA transcripts (as template). HTBI primers were employed in first-round RT-PCR, then a second-round multiplex PCR followed. TCRdb independently ran MiXCR on the multiplex PCR reads; one entry per CDR3 protein. The sample lists hundreds of thousands of distinct CDR3 sequences, about 24% occurring once. The CDR3 spans 15 residues. From germline, CDR1 is MNHNS and CDR2 SASEGT. Trimming removed 4 bases at V and 4 bases at J, with 11 bases between. A follow-up of 18 months without ophthalmopathy meant that hyperthyroidism was stable. The PBMCs were taken from 10 ml of fresh peripheral blood. A word on this clonotype: Its antigen remains unknown.

J is TRBJ2-6 and V is TRBV6-1, with D perhaps matching TRBD1 or TRBD2 (5 bases each). The receptor comes from a woman aged 18 to 35 with stable Graves' hyperthyroidism. Some clones in this sample may be carry-over from other donors' samples. The sample was peripheral blood. The CDR3, as DNA: TGTGCCAGCAGTGGGGACCCGTCCGGGGCCAACGTCCTGACTTTC. This gives the protein CASSGDPSGANVLTF.